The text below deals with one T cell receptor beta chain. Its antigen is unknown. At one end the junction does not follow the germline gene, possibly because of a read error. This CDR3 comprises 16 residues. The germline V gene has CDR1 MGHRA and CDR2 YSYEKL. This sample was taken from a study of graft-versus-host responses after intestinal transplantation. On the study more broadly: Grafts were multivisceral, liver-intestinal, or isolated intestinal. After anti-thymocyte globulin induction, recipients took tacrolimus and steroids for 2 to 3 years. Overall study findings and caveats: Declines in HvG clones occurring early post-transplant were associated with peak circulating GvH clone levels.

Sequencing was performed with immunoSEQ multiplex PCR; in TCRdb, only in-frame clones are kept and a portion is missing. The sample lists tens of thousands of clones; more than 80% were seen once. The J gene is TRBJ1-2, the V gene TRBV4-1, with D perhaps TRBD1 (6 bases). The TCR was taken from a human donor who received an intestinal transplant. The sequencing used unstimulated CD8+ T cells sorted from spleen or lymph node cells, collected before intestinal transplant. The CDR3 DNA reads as TGCGCCAGCAGCCAGGTTTACCGGACAGCCTACTATGACTACACCTTC. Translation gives CASSQVYRTAYYDYTF.